The TCR beta chain described here comes from a study of shared clonotypes between healthy human individuals. Findings of the study overall: Generation probabilities of non-shared clonotypes were lower (relative to those shared by all four donors).

Under the authors' procedure: As immunoSEQ supplied junction-only sequences (without quality scores), filtering differed. Method: immunoSEQ multiplex PCR; TCRdb's copy keeps in-frame clones and lacks some. The DNA was the basis for D and trimming; V, J and clone size are from that table. The sample contains 640,000 or so clones, roughly 78% of which appear only once. On this clone itself: Its antigen remains unidentified.

There are 12 residues in the CDR3. CDR1 MGHDK and CDR2 SYGVNS come from the germline V gene. V dropped 2 bases and J dropped 9 bases, with 8 bases sitting between them. This clonotype originated in a woman under 40 in good health. The V call is TRBV25-1, the J call TRBJ2-1, with D hard to call. Specimen: memory CD4+ T cells sorted from blood. Documented subset: CD45RA-negative fraction. CDR3 protein: CASSERLGEQFF. The CDR3 bases are TGTGCCAGCAGTGAAAGGTTAGGTGAGCAGTTCTTC.